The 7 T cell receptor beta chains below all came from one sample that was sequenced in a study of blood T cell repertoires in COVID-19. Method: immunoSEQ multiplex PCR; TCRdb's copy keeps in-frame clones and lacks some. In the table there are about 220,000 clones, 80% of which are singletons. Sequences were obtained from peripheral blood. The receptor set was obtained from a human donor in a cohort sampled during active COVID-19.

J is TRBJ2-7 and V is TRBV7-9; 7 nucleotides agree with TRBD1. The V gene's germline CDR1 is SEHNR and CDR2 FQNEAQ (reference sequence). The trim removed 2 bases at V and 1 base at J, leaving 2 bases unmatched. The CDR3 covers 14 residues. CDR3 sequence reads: CASSLRGQSYEQYF. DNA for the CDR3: TGTGCCAGCAGCTTAAGGGGGCAGTCCTACGAGCAGTACTTC. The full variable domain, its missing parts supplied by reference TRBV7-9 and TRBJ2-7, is DTGVSQNPRHKITKRGQNVTFRCDPISEHNRLYWYRQTLGQGPEFLTYFQNEAQLEKSRLLSDRFSAERPKGSFSTLEIQRTEQGDSAMYLCASSLRGQSYEQYFGPGTRLTVT.

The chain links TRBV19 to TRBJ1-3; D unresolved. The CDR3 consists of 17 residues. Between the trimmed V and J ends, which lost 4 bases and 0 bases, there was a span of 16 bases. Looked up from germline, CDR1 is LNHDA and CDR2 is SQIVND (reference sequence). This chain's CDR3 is CASSSWTTWSSGNTIYF. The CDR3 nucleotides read TGTGCCAGTAGTAGCTGGACTACCTGGAGCTCTGGAAACACCATATATTTT. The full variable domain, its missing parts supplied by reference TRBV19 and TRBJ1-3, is DGGITQSPKYLFRKEGQNVTLSCEQNLNHDAMYWYRQDPGQGLRLIYYSQIVNDFQKGDIAEGYSVSREKKESFPLTVTSAQKNPTAFYLCASSSWTTWSSGNTIYFGEGSWLTVV.

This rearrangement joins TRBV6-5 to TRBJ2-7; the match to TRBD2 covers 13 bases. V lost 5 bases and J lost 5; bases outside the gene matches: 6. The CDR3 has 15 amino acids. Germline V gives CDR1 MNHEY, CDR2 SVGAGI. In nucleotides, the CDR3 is TGTGCCAGCAGTCGGACTAGCGGGAGTGTCCACGAGCAGTACTTC. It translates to CASSRTSGSVHEQYF.

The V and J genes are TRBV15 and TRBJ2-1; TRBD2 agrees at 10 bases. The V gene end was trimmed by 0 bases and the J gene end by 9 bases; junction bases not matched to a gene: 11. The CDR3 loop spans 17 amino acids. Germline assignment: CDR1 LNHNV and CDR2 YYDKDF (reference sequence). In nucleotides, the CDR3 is TGTGCCACCAGCAGAGATCGCGCTAGCGGGAGCGGGACTGAGCAGTTCTTC. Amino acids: CATSRDRASGSGTEQFF. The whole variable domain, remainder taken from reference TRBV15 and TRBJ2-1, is DAMVIQNPRYQVTQFGKPVTLSCSQTLNHNVMYWYQQKSSQAPKLLFHYYDKDFNNEADTPDNFQSRRPNTSFCFLDIRSPGLGDTAMYLCATSRDRASGSGTEQFFGPGTRLTVL.

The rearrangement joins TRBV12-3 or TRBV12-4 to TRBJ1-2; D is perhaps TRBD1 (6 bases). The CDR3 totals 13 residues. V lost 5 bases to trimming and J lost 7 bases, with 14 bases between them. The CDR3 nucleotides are TGTGCCAGCAGTACTCGAAGAGGGGGTGGCTACACCTTC. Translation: CASSTRRGGGYTF.

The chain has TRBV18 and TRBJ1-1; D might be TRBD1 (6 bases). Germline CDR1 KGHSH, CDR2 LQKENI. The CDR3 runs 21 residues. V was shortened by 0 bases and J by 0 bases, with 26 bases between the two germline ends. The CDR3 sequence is CASSPPVGQQYRYYMNTEAFF. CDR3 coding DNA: TGTGCCAGCTCACCACCAGTCGGACAGCAATATCGGTACTACATGAACACTGAAGCTTTCTTT. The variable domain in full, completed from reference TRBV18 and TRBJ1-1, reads NAGVMQNPRHLVRRRGQEARLRCSPMKGHSHVYWYRQLPEEGLKFMVYLQKENIIDESGMPKERFSAEFPKEGPSILRIQQVVRGDSAAYFCASSPPVGQQYRYYMNTEAFFGQGTRLTVV.

CDR3 nucleotide sequence: TGTGCCAGCAGCCAAGATGTTCGGGGGAGAACGAACACCGGGGAGCTGTTTTTT. Amino acids: CASSQDVRGRTNTGELFF. V is TRBV4-2 and J is TRBJ2-2; TRBD2 is a possible D gene (6 bases). The CDR3 is 18 residues long. Germline CDR1 LGHNA, CDR2 YNFKEQ. V was pared by 0 bases and J by 0 bases, with 14 bases between.